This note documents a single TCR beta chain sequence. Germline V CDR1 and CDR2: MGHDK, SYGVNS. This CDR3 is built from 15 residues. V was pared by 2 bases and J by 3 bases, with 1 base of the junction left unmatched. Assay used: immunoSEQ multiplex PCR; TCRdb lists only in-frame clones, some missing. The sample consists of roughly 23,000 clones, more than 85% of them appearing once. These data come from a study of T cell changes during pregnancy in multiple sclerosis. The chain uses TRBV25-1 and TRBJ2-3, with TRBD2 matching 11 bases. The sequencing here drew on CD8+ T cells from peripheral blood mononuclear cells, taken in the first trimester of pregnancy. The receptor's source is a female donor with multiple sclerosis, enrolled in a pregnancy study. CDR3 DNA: TGTGCCAGCAGTGAAACTAGCGGGAGTACAGATACGCAGTATTTT. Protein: CASSETSGSTDTQYF.